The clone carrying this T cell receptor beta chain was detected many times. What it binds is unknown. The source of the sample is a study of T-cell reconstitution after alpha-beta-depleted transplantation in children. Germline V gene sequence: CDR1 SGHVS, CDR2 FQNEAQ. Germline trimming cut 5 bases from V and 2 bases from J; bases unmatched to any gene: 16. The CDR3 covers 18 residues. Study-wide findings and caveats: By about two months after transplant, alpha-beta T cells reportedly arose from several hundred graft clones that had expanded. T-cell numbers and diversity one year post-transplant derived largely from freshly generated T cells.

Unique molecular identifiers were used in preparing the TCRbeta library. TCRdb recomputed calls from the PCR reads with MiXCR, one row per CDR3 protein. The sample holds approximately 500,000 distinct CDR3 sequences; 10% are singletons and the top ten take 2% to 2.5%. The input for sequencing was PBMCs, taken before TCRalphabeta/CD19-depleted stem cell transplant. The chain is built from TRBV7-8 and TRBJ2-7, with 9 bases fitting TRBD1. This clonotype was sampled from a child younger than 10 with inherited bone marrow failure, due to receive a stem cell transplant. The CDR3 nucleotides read TGTGCCAGCAGCCGCGGTCGCTCCGGGACAGGGAGTACCTACGAGCAGTACTTC. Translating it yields CASSRGRSGTGSTYEQYF.